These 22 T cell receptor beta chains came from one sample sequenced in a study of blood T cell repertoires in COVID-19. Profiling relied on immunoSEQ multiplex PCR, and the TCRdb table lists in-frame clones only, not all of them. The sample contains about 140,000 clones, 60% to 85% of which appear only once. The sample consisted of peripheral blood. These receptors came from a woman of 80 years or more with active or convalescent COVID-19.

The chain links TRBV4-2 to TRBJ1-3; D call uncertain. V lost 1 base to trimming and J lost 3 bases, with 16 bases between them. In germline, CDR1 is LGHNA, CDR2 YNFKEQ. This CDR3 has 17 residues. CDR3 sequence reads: CASSQVTVIRGGNTIYF. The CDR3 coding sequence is TGTGCCAGCAGCCAAGTTACGGTGATTCGGGGTGGAAACACCATATATTTT.

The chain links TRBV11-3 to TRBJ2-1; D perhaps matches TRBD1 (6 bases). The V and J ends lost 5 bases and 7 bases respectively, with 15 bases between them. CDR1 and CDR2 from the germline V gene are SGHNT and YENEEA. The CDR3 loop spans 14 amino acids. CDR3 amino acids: CASSVTQGRNEQFF. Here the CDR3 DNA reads TGTGCCAGCAGCGTAACACAGGGTAGGAATGAGCAGTTCTTC. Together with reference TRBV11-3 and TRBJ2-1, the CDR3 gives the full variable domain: EAGVVQSPRYKIIEKKQPVAFWCNPISGHNTLYWYLQNLGQGPELLIRYENEEAVDDSQLPKDRFSAERLKGVDSTLKIQPAELGDSAVYLCASSVTQGRNEQFFGPGTRLTVL.

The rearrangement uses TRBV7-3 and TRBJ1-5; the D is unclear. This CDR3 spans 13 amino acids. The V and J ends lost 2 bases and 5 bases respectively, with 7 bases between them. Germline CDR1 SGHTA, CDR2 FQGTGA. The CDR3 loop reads CASSLRRDQPQHF. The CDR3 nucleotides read TGTGCCAGCAGCTTACGCCGCGATCAGCCCCAGCATTTT.

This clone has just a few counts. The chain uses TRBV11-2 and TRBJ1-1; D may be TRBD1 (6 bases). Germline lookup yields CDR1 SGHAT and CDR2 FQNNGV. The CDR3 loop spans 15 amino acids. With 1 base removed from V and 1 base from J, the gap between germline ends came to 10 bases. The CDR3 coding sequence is TGTGCCAGCAGCTTAGTCCAGGGGAAGAACACTGAAGCTTTCTTT. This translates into CASSLVQGKNTEAFF.

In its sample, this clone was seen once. The DNA for the CDR3 is TGTGCCAGCAGTGACAGGGGGAGGTCTATTGTCGCTTTCTTT. This sequence encodes CASSDRGRSIVAFF. This sequence joins TRBV28 and TRBJ1-1; 9 bases fit TRBD1. J lost 11 bases, V lost 5 bases, and 12 bases had no gene match. The CDR3 is 14 amino acids. CDR1 and CDR2 from the germline V gene are MDHEN and SYDVKM.

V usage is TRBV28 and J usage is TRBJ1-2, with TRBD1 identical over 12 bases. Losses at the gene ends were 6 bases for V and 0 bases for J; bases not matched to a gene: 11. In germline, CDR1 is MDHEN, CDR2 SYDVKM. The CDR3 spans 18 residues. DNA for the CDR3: TGTGCCAGCAGAAAGAACCGGGACAGGGGGCGTGCTAACTATGGCTACACCTTC. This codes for CASRKNRDRGRANYGYTF.

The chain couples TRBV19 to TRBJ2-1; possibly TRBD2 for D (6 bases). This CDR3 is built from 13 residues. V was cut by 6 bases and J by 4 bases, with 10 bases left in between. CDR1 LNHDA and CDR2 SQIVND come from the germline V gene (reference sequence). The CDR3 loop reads CASRSGTYNEQFF. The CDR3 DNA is TGTGCCAGTAGGTCCGGGACTTACAATGAGCAGTTCTTC. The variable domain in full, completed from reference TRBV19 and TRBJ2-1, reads DGGITQSPKYLFRKEGQNVTLSCEQNLNHDAMYWYRQDPGQGLRLIYYSQIVNDFQKGDIAEGYSVSREKKESFPLTVTSAQKNPTAFYLCASRSGTYNEQFFGPGTRLTVL.

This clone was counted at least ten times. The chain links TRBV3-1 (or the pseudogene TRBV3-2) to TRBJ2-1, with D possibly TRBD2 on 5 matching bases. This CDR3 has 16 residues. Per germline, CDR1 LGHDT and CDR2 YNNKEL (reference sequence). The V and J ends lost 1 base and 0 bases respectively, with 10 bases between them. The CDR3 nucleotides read TGTGCCAGCAGCCAAGTATTAGGGAGCTCCTACAATGAGCAGTTCTTC. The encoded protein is CASSQVLGSSYNEQFF.

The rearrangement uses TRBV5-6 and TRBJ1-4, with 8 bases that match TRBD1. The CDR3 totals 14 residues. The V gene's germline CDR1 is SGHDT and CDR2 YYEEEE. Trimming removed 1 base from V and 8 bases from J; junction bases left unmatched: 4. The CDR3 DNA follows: TGTGCCAGCAGCTTGACAGGGGGGAGAGAAAAACTGTTTTTT. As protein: CASSLTGGREKLFF. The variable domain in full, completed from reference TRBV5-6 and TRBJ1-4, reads DAGVTQSPTHLIKTRGQQVTLRCSPKSGHDTVSWYQQALGQGPQFIFQYYEEEERQRGNFPDRFSGHQFPNYSSELNVNALLLGDSALYLCASSLTGGREKLFFGSGTQLSVL.

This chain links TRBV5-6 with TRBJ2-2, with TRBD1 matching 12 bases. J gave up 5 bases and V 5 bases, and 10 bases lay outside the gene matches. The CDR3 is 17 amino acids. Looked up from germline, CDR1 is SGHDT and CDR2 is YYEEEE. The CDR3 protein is CASSSPGQGARTGELFF. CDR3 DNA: TGTGCCAGCAGTTCGCCGGGACAGGGGGCGCGTACCGGGGAGCTGTTTTTT.

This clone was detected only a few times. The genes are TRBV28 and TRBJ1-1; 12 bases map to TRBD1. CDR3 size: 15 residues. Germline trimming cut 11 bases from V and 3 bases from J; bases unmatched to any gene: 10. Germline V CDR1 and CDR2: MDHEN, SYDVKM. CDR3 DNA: TGTGCCCACCGGGACAGGGGGCGCAGGGACACTGAAGCTTTCTTT. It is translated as CAHRDRGRRDTEAFF.

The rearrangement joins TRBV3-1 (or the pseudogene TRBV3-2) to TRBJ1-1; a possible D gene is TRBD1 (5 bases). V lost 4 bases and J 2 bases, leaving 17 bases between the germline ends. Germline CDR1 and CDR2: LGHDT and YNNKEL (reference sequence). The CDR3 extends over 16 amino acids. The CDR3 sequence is CASSPDQLTANTEAFF. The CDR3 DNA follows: TGTGCCAGCAGCCCCGACCAACTGACAGCCAACACTGAAGCTTTCTTT.

CDR3 nucleotide sequence: TGTGCCAGCAGTTACTGGGCTGATCAAGAGACCCAGTACTTC. Encoded protein: CASSYWADQETQYF. J is TRBJ2-5 and V is TRBV6-5; D not certain. This CDR3 is 14 amino acids long. Germline V gives CDR1 MNHEY, CDR2 SVGAGI. V shed 1 base and J shed 2 bases, with 8 bases lying between them.

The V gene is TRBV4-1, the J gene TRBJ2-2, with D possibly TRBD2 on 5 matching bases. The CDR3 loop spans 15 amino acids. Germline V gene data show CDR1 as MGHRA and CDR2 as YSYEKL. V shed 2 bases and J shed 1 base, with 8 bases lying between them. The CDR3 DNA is TGCGCCAGCAGCCAACTTCGGGGGAACACCGGGGAGCTGTTTTTT. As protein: CASSQLRGNTGELFF.

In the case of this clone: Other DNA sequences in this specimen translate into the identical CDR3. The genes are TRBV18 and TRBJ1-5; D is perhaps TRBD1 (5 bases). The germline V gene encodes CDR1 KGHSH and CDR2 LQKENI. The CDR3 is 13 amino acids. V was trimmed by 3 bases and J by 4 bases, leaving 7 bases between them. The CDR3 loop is CASSPGLNQPQHF. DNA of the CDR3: TGTGCCAGCTCACCGGGGCTAAATCAGCCCCAGCATTTT.

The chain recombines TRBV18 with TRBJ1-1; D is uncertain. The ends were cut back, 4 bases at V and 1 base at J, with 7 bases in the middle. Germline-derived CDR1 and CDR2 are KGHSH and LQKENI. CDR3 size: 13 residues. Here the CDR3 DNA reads TGTGCCAGCTCACTATCAGGGAACACTGAAGCTTTCTTT. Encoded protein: CASSLSGNTEAFF.

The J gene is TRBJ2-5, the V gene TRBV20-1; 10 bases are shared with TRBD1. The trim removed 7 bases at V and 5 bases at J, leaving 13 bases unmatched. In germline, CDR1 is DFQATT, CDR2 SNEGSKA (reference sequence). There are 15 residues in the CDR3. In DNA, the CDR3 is TGCAGTGTTAGTTCCGGGACAGGGGTGGGGGAGACCCAGTACTTC. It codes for CSVSSGTGVGETQYF.

The CDR3 DNA reads TGTGCCAGCTCACCACCTCCCGGGAATCAGCCCCAGCATTTT. Translation: CASSPPPGNQPQHF. This chain links TRBV18 with TRBJ1-5; no reliable D call. This CDR3 comprises 14 residues. Trimming took off 0 bases at V and 4 bases at J, with 7 bases between the two ends. The germline gives CDR1 KGHSH, CDR2 LQKENI.

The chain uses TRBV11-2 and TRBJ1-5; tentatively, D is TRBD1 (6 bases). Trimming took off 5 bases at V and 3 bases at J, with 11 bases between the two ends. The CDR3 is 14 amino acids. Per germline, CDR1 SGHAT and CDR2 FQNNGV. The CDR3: CASSQDSFNQPQHF. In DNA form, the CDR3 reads TGTGCCAGCAGCCAGGACAGTTTCAATCAGCCCCAGCATTTT.

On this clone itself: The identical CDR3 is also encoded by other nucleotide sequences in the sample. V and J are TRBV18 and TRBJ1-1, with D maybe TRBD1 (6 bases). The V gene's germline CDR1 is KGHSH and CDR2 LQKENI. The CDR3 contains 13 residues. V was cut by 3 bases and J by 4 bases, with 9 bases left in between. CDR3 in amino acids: CASSPRGGTEAFF. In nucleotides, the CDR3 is TGTGCCAGCTCACCCAGGGGCGGCACTGAAGCTTTCTTT. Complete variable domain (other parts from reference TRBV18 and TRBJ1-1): NAGVMQNPRHLVRRRGQEARLRCSPMKGHSHVYWYRQLPEEGLKFMVYLQKENIIDESGMPKERFSAEFPKEGPSILRIQQVVRGDSAAYFCASSPRGGTEAFFGQGTRLTVV.

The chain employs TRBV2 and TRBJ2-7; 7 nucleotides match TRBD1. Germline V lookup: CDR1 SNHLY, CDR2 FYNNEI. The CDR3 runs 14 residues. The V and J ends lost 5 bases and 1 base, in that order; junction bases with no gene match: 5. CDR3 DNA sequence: TGTGCCAGCAGTACCTCAGGGGGTTCCTACGAGCAGTACTTC. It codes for CASSTSGGSYEQYF.

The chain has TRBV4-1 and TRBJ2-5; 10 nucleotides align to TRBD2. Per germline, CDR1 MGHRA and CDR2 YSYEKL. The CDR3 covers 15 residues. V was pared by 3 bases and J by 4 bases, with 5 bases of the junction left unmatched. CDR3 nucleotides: TGCGCCAGCAGCCAGAGCGGGGGGGCCTCAGAGACCCAGTACTTC. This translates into CASSQSGGASETQYF.